This is a list of T cell receptor beta chains from one sample in a study of Graves' ophthalmopathy and Graves' hyperthyroidism. Each CDR3 protein gets one entry after TCRdb re-called the multiplex PCR reads with MiXCR. This table has hundreds of thousands of distinct CDR3 sequences, roughly 41% appearing once. The sequencing input was peripheral blood. These receptors all come from an adult man with Graves' ophthalmopathy. CDR3s include the opening cysteine and the closing phenylalanine or tryptophan. The order of the fields is D gene, clone size, J gene, V gene, CDR3 DNA, CDR3 protein. D genes are given only for firm matches. Expanded clones are given a class, and other clones once, few, many or no size at all.

>TRBD2|.|TRBJ2-5|TRBV6-4
TGTGCCAGCAGTGATGGGACTAGCGGGAGCAATGAGCAGTACTTC
CASSDGTSGSNEQYF
>TRBD1|.|TRBJ1-5|TRBV10-3
TGTGCCAGCAGATCGTCGGGACAGCTCAATCAGCCCCAGCATTTT
CASRSSGQLNQPQHF
>.|many|TRBJ2-2|TRBV2
TGTGCCAGCAGCTTGACTAGATCCAACACCGGGGAGCTGTTTTTT
CASSLTRSNTGELFF
>.|many|TRBJ2-5|TRBV20-1
TGCAGTGCTAGAGATCGGGGGGCGACGTTCCAAGAGACCCAGTACTTC
CSARDRGATFQETQYF
>.|.|TRBJ1-1|TRBV6-6
TGTGCCAGCACCGACGGAACTGAAGCTTTCTTT
CASTDGTEAFF
>.|many|TRBJ2-7|TRBV2
TGTGCCAGCGACACAGGGTCAGGGTACGAGCAGTACTTC
CASDTGSGYEQYF
>.|many|TRBJ1-2|TRBV12-5
TGTGCTAGTGCCTTAGGACAGACTAACTATGGCTACACCTTC
CASALGQTNYGYTF
>.|.|TRBJ1-5|TRBV11-2
TGTGCCAGCAGCTTTGGACCTAATCAGCCCCAGCATTTT
CASSFGPNQPQHF
>.|many|TRBJ2-7|TRBV7-9
TGTGCCAGCAGCTCCCAGCCCCATGGCTCGTTCTACGAGCAGTACTTC
CASSSQPHGSFYEQYF
>TRBD1|.|TRBJ1-5|TRBV20-1
TGCAGTGCTAGAGACCCGACAGGGGGCAACGAAGGGCCCCAGCATTTT
CSARDPTGGNEGPQHF
>.|many|TRBJ2-7|TRBV7-6
TGTGCCAGCAGCTCGGGACAACTTTCCTACGAGCAGTACTTC
CASSSGQLSYEQYF
>.|many|TRBJ2-5|TRBV2
TGTGCCAGCAGTGAAGCTCAGACAGGACAAGAGACCCAGTACTTC
CASSEAQTGQETQYF
>.|.|TRBJ2-3|TRBV24-1
TGTGCCACCAGTGATAGGGGGACGGCCACGGCGGGCACAGATACGCAGTATTTT
CATSDRGTATAGTDTQYF
>TRBD1|.|TRBJ1-5|TRBV7-9
TGTGCCAGCAGCTTCGACGGGACAGGGTTTAATAGCAATCAGCCCCAGCATTTT
CASSFDGTGFNSNQPQHF
>.|.|TRBJ2-5|TRBV7-2
TGTGCCAGCTCACCCGCCTTCCAAGAGACCCAGTACTTC
CASSPAFQETQYF
>.|.|TRBJ1-4|TRBV12-3/TRBV12-4
TGTGCCAGCAGTTTACTTGCAGCCCATAATGAAAAACTGTTTTTT
CASSLLAAHNEKLFF
>.|many|TRBJ1-2|TRBV5-1
TGCGCCAGCAGCTTCCACCGAGGTCGGGAGGATGGCTACACCTTC
CASSFHRGREDGYTF
>TRBD2|.|TRBJ2-5|TRBV29-1
TGCAGCGTTGAGGGGGGGCTAGCGGGAGAGGAGACCCAGTACTTC
CSVEGGLAGEETQYF
>.|many|TRBJ1-2|TRBV7-7
TGTGCTAGCAGCCGCGTCAGGGAAGGCTCTCTATGCTACACCTTC
CASSRVREGSLCYTF
>.|.|TRBJ1-6|TRBV4-3
TGCGCCAGCAGCCAAGAAGCCCAGGGCAATAATTCACCCCTCCACTTT
CASSQEAQGNNSPLHF
>.|many|TRBJ2-7|TRBV7-9
TGTGCCAGCAGCCAGGGAGCTTACGAGCAGTACTTC
CASSQGAYEQYF
>TRBD1|.|TRBJ2-5|TRBV7-9
TGTGCCAGCAGAGGTGCCGGGACAGGTGGGCACGAGACCCAGTACTTC
CASRGAGTGGHETQYF
>.|few|TRBJ1-5|TRBV12-3/TRBV12-4
TGTGCCAGCAGTTCTCAAAGTCAGCCCCAGCATTTT
CASSSQSQPQHF